This TCR beta chain was documented in a study of CD8 T cells in ankylosing spondylitis. This clonotype was found many times. Its specificity is unknown. CDR3 size: 16 residues. CDR1 is DFQATT, CDR2 SNEGSKA, per germline (reference sequence). The junction had 11 bases not matched to a gene; V was cut back by 1 base and J by 4 bases. Each TCR beta library was made by quantitative 5'-RACE that incorporated molecular barcodes. TCRdb analysed the 5' RACE reads with MiXCR anew, one entry per CDR3 protein. The data show some 87,000 distinct CDR3 sequences, roughly 9.6% seen once. General observations from the study: Reports say disease-linked clones showed up significantly more in matched ankylosing spondylitis synovial fluid. Existing reports had already noted some motif variants in reactive arthritis synovial fluid and blood. Typical of ankylosing spondylitis blood, it appeared, was a TCR beta motif of under 10 highly homologous variants.

The chain employs TRBV20-1 and TRBJ2-3; the match to TRBD2 covers 7 bases. This sequence originates from a male donor with ankylosing spondylitis or in good health (not recorded which). The sequenced sample was blood, either unsorted or a sorted T cell fraction (not recorded which). CDR3 loop: CSARARGDYQADTQYF. CDR3 DNA: TGCAGTGCTAGAGCCCGGGGGGATTATCAGGCAGATACGCAGTATTTT.